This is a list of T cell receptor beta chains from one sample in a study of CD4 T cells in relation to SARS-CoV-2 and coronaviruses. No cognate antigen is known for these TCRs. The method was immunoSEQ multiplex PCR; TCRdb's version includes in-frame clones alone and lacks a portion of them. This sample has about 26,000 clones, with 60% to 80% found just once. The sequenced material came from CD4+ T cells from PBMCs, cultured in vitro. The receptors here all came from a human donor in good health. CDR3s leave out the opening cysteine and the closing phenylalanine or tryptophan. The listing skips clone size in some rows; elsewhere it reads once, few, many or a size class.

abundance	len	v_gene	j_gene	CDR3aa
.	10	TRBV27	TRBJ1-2	ASSTHGGGMT
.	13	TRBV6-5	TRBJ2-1	ASSNRGLIYNEQF
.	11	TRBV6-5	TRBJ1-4	ASSYWTNEKLF
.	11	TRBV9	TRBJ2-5	ASSGAVQETQY
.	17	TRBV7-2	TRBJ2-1	ASSFTGTPVGGSYNEQF
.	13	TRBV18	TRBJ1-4	ASSPLGATNEKLF
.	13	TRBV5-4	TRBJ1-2	ASSLALTRGYGYT
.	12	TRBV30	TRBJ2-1	AWSVPGGYNEQF
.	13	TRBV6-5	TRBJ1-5	ATFPGEIGNQPQH
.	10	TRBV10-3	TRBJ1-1	AISRGFTEAF
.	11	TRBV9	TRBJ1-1	ASSEQGVTEAF
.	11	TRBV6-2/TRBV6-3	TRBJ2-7	ASSYGTTYEQY
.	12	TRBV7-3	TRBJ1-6	ASSQGQGNSPLH
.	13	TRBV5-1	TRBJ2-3	ASSLDRPSTDTQY
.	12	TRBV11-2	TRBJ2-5	ASSGWRYQETQY
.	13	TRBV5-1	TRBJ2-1	ASSLVRDPYNEQF
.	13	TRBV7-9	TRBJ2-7	ASSHTSGSKYEQY
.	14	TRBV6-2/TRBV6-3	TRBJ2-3	ASSWGAPPGTDTQY
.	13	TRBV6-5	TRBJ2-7	ASRLQTGPSYEQY
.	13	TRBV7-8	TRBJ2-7	ASSLLAGDPYEQY
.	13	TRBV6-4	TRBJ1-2	ASSDSGTGPYGYT
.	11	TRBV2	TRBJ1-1	ASSEVTGTEAF
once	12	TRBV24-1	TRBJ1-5	ATSDRDTNQPQH
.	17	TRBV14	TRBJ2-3	ASSQDHRTSGGRRDTQY
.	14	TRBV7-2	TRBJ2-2	ASRGRQGTSAGELF
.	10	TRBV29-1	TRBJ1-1	SVVQGSTEAF
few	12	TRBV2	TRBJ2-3	ASRTAGGTDTQY